This TCR beta chain was sequenced in a study of blood T cell repertoires in COVID-19. Looking at the study overall: Specimens from acute and convalescent COVID-19 originated in the United States, Italy and Spain.

In the original workflow: By means of reference gene primer amplification, nucleated cell counts were estimated. This table comes from immunoSEQ multiplex PCR, and its TCRdb copy is limited to in-frame clones, with some not included. The V and J calls and clone size come from that table; D and trimming were worked out from the DNA. Of roughly 230,000 clones in the sample, approximately 81% were seen once. J lost 3 bases, V lost 6 bases, and 6 bases had no gene match. The germline V gene has CDR1 MNHEY and CDR2 SVGAGI. This CDR3 contains 14 residues. This receptor was identified in a woman older than 75 with acute or convalescent COVID-19. Sequenced material: peripheral blood. This chain connects TRBV6-5 to TRBJ2-7; 9 bases are a match to TRBD1. CDR3 region: CASSRGTGYYEQYF. CDR3 bases: TGTGCCAGCAGCCGCGGGACAGGGTACTACGAGCAGTACTTC.